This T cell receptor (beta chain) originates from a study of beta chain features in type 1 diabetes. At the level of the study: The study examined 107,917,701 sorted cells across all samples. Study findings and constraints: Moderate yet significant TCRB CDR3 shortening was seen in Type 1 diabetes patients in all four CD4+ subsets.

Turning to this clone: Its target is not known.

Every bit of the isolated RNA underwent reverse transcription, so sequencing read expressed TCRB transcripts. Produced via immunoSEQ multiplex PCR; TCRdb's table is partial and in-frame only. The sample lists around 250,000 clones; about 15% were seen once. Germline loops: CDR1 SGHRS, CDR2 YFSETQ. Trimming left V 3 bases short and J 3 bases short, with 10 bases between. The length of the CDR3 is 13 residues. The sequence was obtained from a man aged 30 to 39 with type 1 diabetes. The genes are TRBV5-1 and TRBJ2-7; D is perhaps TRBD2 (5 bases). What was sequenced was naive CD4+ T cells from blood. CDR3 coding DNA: TGCGCCAGCAGCTCGAGGACTGGCTACGAGCAGTACTTC. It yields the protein CASSSRTGYEQYF.